One and the same sample provided the 13 T cell receptor beta chains below, sequenced in a study of shared clonotypes between healthy human individuals. Naive CD8 isolation took CD45RO-negative cells positively selected for CCR7 and excluded terminally differentiated effector memory CD45RA+ cells. Here immunoSEQ multiplex PCR was the method, and the copy in TCRdb shows in-frame clones only, minus some. The sample includes about 2.1 million clones, just under 95% seen only once; the top ten take 1.5% to 2%. Sequenced material: naive CD8+ T cells from PBMCs. These receptors were obtained from a man aged 18 to 29 in good health. Some clones in this sample may be carry-over from other donors' samples.

The CDR3 protein is CASSGSLAGPYEQYF. The CDR3 DNA reads as TGTGCCAGTAGCGGTTCACTAGCGGGACCGTACGAGCAGTACTTC. The chain employs TRBV19 and TRBJ2-7, with 10 bases identical to TRBD2. CDR3 length equals 15 residues. The germline V gene has CDR1 LNHDA and CDR2 SQIVND (reference sequence). V lost 6 bases, J lost 4 bases, and 9 bases stayed unmatched.

The chain uses TRBV28 and TRBJ2-1, with TRBD2 matching 10 bases. The CDR3 runs 16 residues. Germline V lookup: CDR1 MDHEN, CDR2 SYDVKM. J gave up 4 bases and V 2 bases, and 5 bases lay outside the gene matches. DNA of the CDR3: TGTGCCAGCAGTTTACTATCTAGCGGGGGATACAATGAGCAGTTCTTC. Protein: CASSLLSSGGYNEQFF.

The rearrangement links TRBV11-2 to TRBJ2-1; D possibly matches TRBD1 or TRBD2 (5 bases each). This CDR3 is built from 16 residues. Germline CDR1 SGHAT, CDR2 FQNNGV. With 0 bases removed from V and 10 bases from J, the gap between germline ends came to 19 bases. Written as DNA, the CDR3 is TGTGCCAGCAGCTTAGATCGCCGGGGCCCTTTTTGGGAGCAGTTCTTC. Protein sequence: CASSLDRRGPFWEQFF.

The genes are TRBV27 and TRBJ1-2; the D is unclear. V was shortened by 5 bases and J by 0 bases, with 7 bases between the two germline ends. The CDR3 length is 13 residues. Germline V gene lookup returns CDR1 MNHEY and CDR2 SMNVEV (reference sequence). CDR3 sequence reads: CASSPTTNYGYTF. As DNA, the CDR3 is TGTGCCAGCAGTCCGACAACTAACTATGGCTACACCTTC.

The chain combines TRBV27 with TRBJ2-1; 9 bases are shared with TRBD1. The CDR3 totals 13 residues. CDR1 MNHEY and CDR2 SMNVEV come from the germline V gene (reference sequence). V dropped 8 bases and J dropped 7; count of bases not matched to a gene: 6. The CDR3 loop reads CASRDRAFNEQFF. The CDR3 nucleotides are TGTGCCAGCCGGGACAGGGCCTTTAATGAGCAGTTCTTC.

Concerning this clone: This sample also contains other DNA sequences that code for the same CDR3. V gene TRBV9 combines with J gene TRBJ2-1; 12 nucleotides line up with TRBD2. The V gene's germline CDR1 is SGDLS and CDR2 YYNGEE. The CDR3 contains 15 residues. V lost 3 bases, J lost 7 bases, and 5 bases stayed unmatched. The CDR3 loop reads CASSASGTSGNEQFF. CDR3 coding DNA: TGTGCCAGCAGCGCCTCCGGGACTAGCGGGAATGAGCAGTTCTTC.

This clone has a single count. The chain employs TRBV2 and TRBJ1-1; TRBD1 matches at 9 bases. The CDR3 spans 13 residues. CDR1 is SNHLY, CDR2 FYNNEI, per germline. J lost 4 bases, V lost 10 bases, and 7 bases had no gene match. In DNA form, the CDR3 reads TGTGCCAACTGGGACAGGGAGGTCACTGAAGCTTTCTTT. It codes for CANWDREVTEAFF.

V usage is TRBV4-2 and J usage is TRBJ2-7; TRBD1 or TRBD2 may be the D gene (6 bases each). V was pared by 0 bases and J by 2 bases, with 8 bases between. The CDR3 length is 14 residues. Germline-derived CDR1 and CDR2 are LGHNA and YNFKEQ. Here the CDR3 DNA reads TGTGCCAGCAGCCAAGATAGGGGGGCCTACGAGCAGTACTTC. Translating it yields CASSQDRGAYEQYF.

This chain links TRBV7-3 with TRBJ1-1, with D tentatively TRBD1 (5 bases). Germline V gene lookup returns CDR1 SGHTA and CDR2 FQGTGA. Between the trimmed V and J ends, which lost 4 bases and 5 bases, there was a span of 11 bases. This CDR3 spans 13 amino acids. CDR3 coding DNA: TGTGCCAGCAGCTCCGACGGGGGGACTGAAGCTTTCTTT. Protein product: CASSSDGGTEAFF.

This clone has just one count. The same CDR3 is also encoded by other DNA sequences in this sample. V usage is TRBV19 and J usage is TRBJ2-7; unclear D gene. The CDR3 extends over 12 amino acids. The V gene lost 3 bases and the J gene lost 6 bases, with 9 bases spanning the gap. The germline V gene has CDR1 LNHDA and CDR2 SQIVND (reference sequence). The CDR3 DNA reads as TGTGCCAGTAGTATTCCACCCGGCGAGCAGTACTTC. Its translation is CASSIPPGEQYF.

The gene calls are TRBV14 and TRBJ2-3; no clear D gene. CDR1 and CDR2 from the germline V gene are SGHDN and FVKESK. The germline V and J ends were trimmed by 4 bases and 2 bases, with 7 bases remaining between them. The CDR3 sequence is 13 residues long. CDR3 in DNA: TGTGCCAGCAGCCTAACTCTCACAGATACGCAGTATTTT. Its translation is CASSLTLTDTQYF.

This clone was observed once. The gene calls are TRBV28 and TRBJ1-4, with D maybe TRBD1 (5 bases). CDR1 MDHEN and CDR2 SYDVKM come from the germline V gene. Trimming pared 6 bases from V and 5 bases from J, leaving 13 bases between. This CDR3 contains 14 residues. The DNA for the CDR3 is TGTGCCAGCAGCCGAGGGGAGTTGAATGAAAAACTGTTTTTT. It is translated as CASSRGELNEKLFF.

This chain connects TRBV11-2 to TRBJ2-1, with D possibly being TRBD1 (6 bases). This CDR3 region has 14 residues. V lost 0 bases and J lost 5, with 8 bases in between. Germline CDR1 and CDR2: SGHAT and FQNNGV. The CDR3 reads CASSLEAGDNEQFF. Written as DNA, the CDR3 is TGTGCCAGCAGCTTAGAAGCAGGGGACAATGAGCAGTTCTTC.